These T cell receptor beta chains were read from a single sample in a study of blood T cell repertoires in COVID-19. Libraries were prepared by immunoSEQ multiplex PCR; TCRdb keeps only in-frame clonotypes and omits some of them. The sample records approximately 66,000 clones, just under 90% being singletons. Sequencing was carried out using peripheral blood. These receptors all stem from a man in his fifties or sixties with acute or convalescent COVID-19. The CDR3 runs from the conserved cysteine through the conserved F or W. The D gene is left open where the match is weak. Size is omitted from some rows. Given values are once, few, many or a class for expanded clones.

TRBD2,TRBV7-9,TRBJ2-3,16,once,CASSFWGGPFTDTQYF,TGTGCCAGCAGCTTTTGGGGGGGACCCTTCACAGATACGCAGTATTTT
.,TRBV25-1,TRBJ2-2,16,.,CASSDLRTDATGELFF,TGTGCCAGCAGTGATTTAAGGACAGACGCCACCGGGGAGCTGTTTTTT
.,TRBV5-1,TRBJ1-3,15,.,CASSPSWSSGNTIYF,TGCGCCAGCAGCCCCAGTTGGTCCTCTGGAAACACCATATATTTT
TRBD1,TRBV4-2,TRBJ1-2,14,.,CASSQGGQGGGYTF,TGTGCCAGCAGCCAAGGGGGACAGGGAGGAGGCTACACCTTC
.,TRBV25-1,TRBJ1-5,13,once,CASSDVGGQPQHF,TGTGCCAGCAGTGACGTGGGAGGTCAGCCCCAGCATTTT
TRBD1,TRBV9,TRBJ1-2,18,.,CASSALIPDRETNYGYTF,TGTGCCAGCAGCGCGCTTATACCGGACAGGGAAACTAACTATGGCTACACCTTC
TRBD2,TRBV7-3,TRBJ2-3,15,.,CASSLLASGTDTQYF,TGTGCCAGCAGCTTATTGGCTAGCGGGACAGATACGCAGTATTTT
.,TRBV5-1,TRBJ1-2,18,.,CASSLTSADLSRSYGYTF,TGCGCCAGCAGCTTAACCTCGGCGGATTTGAGTCGGTCCTATGGCTACACCTTC
TRBD1,TRBV6-6,TRBJ1-2,15,.,CASRQGAYDNYGYTF,TGTGCCAGCAGACAGGGGGCTTATGATAACTATGGCTACACCTTC
TRBD1,TRBV4-1,TRBJ1-1,16,few,CASSQHPGQMNTEAFF,TGCGCCAGCAGCCAACATCCGGGACAGATGAACACTGAAGCTTTCTTT
.,TRBV4-1,TRBJ1-4,15,.,CASSPGPTGGEKLFF,TGCGCCAGCAGCCCCGGTCCCACTGGTGGTGAAAAACTGTTTTTT
.,TRBV5-1,TRBJ2-7,15,.,CASSLSNRGIHEQYF,TGCGCCAGCAGCTTGTCTAACCGGGGGATCCACGAGCAGTACTTC
TRBD1,TRBV30,TRBJ1-3,14,.,CAFGQGLAGNTIYF,TGTGCCTTCGGACAGGGGTTAGCTGGAAACACCATATATTTT
TRBD1,TRBV2,TRBJ2-1,15,.,CASTTSGTGGREQFF,TGTGCCAGCACTACCTCCGGGACAGGGGGCCGTGAGCAGTTCTTC
.,TRBV19,TRBJ1-1,12,.,CASSTRDTEAFF,TGTGCCAGTAGTACTCGGGACACTGAAGCTTTCTTT
.,TRBV4-2,TRBJ1-4,13,few,CASSQDRGGELFF,TGTGCCAGCAGCCAAGATAGGGGCGGGGAACTGTTTTTT
TRBD1,TRBV5-6,TRBJ1-2,14,.,CASSLTGGASGYTF,TGTGCCAGCAGCTTGACAGGGGGCGCAAGTGGCTACACCTTC
.,TRBV12-5,TRBJ1-1,15,.,CASGLGGLMNTEAFF,TGTGCTAGTGGTTTGGGGGGGCTCATGAACACTGAAGCTTTCTTT
.,TRBV29-1,TRBJ2-2,14,.,CSVSGGAGTGELFF,TGCAGCGTCTCTGGGGGGGCGGGCACCGGGGAGCTGTTTTTT
.,TRBV15,TRBJ1-2,13,.,CATSRGIQGSYTF,TGTGCCACCAGCAGAGGGATCCAGGGTAGCTACACCTTC
.,TRBV1,TRBJ2-3,20,once,CTSSQADVRTWKGDTDTQYF,TGCACCAGCAGCCAAGCCGACGTCCGGACGTGGAAGGGAGACACAGATACGCAGTATTTT
.,TRBV2,TRBJ2-3,12,.,CAIQAPTDTQYF,TGTGCCATCCAAGCCCCAACAGATACGCAGTATTTT
TRBD1,TRBV5-1,TRBJ1-2,15,.,CASSSGTGAVYGYTF,TGCGCCAGCAGCTCCGGGACAGGGGCTGTCTATGGCTACACCTTC
TRBD2,TRBV2,TRBJ2-1,17,once,CASRDSGGSSSYNEQFF,TGTGCCAGCAGGGATAGCGGGGGGTCTAGCTCCTACAATGAGCAGTTCTTC
TRBD2,TRBV15,TRBJ2-1,15,.,CATSRVTSGLGEQFF,TGTGCCACCAGCAGAGTTACTAGCGGCTTGGGTGAGCAGTTCTTC
TRBD1,TRBV5-6,TRBJ1-1,13,once,CASSRTGGTEAFF,TGTGCCAGCAGTCGGACAGGGGGCACTGAAGCTTTCTTT
TRBD1,TRBV2,TRBJ1-2,16,.,CASSEEQGAANYGYTF,TGTGCCAGCAGTGAGGAACAGGGGGCGGCTAACTATGGCTACACCTTC
TRBD1,TRBV10-3,TRBJ1-6,14,.,CAISADRGVSPLHF,TGTGCCATCAGTGCCGACAGGGGTGTTTCACCCCTCCACTTT
.,TRBV6-2/TRBV6-3,TRBJ2-1,13,.,CASSYSRGNEQFF,TGTGCCAGCAGTTACTCTAGGGGCAATGAGCAGTTCTTC